A selection of T cell receptor beta chains follows, all from one sample in a study of blood T cell repertoires in COVID-19. Only in-frame clones appear in the TCRdb table, and some are missing; sequencing was by immunoSEQ multiplex PCR. The sample has about 390,000 clones, 87% seen once. The material sequenced was PBMCs or T cells enriched from blood (not recorded which). The origin of the receptors is a woman aged 45-59 years who had recovered from COVID-19. Both conserved end residues are part of each CDR3. A D gene is named only where the DNA matches it firmly. Where a row states a size, it is once, few, many or the class of an expanded clone; other rows omit it.

clone_size: NA; j_call: TRBJ1-2; d_call: NA; v_call: TRBV4-3; cdr3_nt: TGCGCCAGCAGCCACCTAACGGGGGGTCAATATGGCTACACCTTC; cdr3_aa: CASSHLTGGQYGYTF
clone_size: NA; j_call: TRBJ1-1; d_call: TRBD1; v_call: TRBV5-1; cdr3_nt: TGCGCCAGTGGGACAGGGGAAATTTTGCTCACTGAAGCTTTCTTT; cdr3_aa: CASGTGEILLTEAFF
clone_size: NA; j_call: TRBJ2-1; d_call: NA; v_call: TRBV5-1; cdr3_nt: TGCGCCAGCAGCTTGGTGGCGCAGGCCTCCTACAATGAGCAGTTCTTC; cdr3_aa: CASSLVAQASYNEQFF
clone_size: NA; j_call: TRBJ2-2; d_call: TRBD1; v_call: TRBV25-1; cdr3_nt: TGTGCCAGCAGTGAACAGGGGGCGAGGACCGGGGAGCTGTTTTTT; cdr3_aa: CASSEQGARTGELFF
clone_size: NA; j_call: TRBJ2-5; d_call: TRBD1; v_call: TRBV16; cdr3_nt: TGTGCCAGCAGCCAAAGGGACAGGGGGTCGACCCAGTACTTC; cdr3_aa: CASSQRDRGSTQYF
clone_size: once; j_call: TRBJ1-2; d_call: TRBD1; v_call: TRBV6-5; cdr3_nt: TGTGCCAGCACGACAGGGTATGGCTACACCTTC; cdr3_aa: CASTTGYGYTF
clone_size: NA; j_call: TRBJ2-3; d_call: NA; v_call: TRBV18; cdr3_nt: TGTGCCAGCTCACGAGGGGCGGGGGATACGCAGTATTTT; cdr3_aa: CASSRGAGDTQYF
clone_size: NA; j_call: TRBJ2-2; d_call: TRBD2; v_call: TRBV2; cdr3_nt: TGTGCCAGCAGATCGACTAGCGGGGCGAACACCGGGGAGCTGTTTTTT; cdr3_aa: CASRSTSGANTGELFF
clone_size: few; j_call: TRBJ1-6; d_call: NA; v_call: TRBV3-1/TRBV3-2; cdr3_nt: TGTGCCAGCAGCCAAGGACGAGGTCTCCTCCACTTT; cdr3_aa: CASSQGRGLLHF
clone_size: NA; j_call: TRBJ1-5; d_call: NA; v_call: TRBV6-5; cdr3_nt: TGTGCCAGCGTTGGGCAGAACAATCAGCCCCAGCATTTT; cdr3_aa: CASVGQNNQPQHF
clone_size: once; j_call: TRBJ1-1; d_call: NA; v_call: TRBV4-1; cdr3_nt: TGCGCCAGCAGCCAAGATTGGGAGTACACTGAAGCTTTCTTT; cdr3_aa: CASSQDWEYTEAFF
clone_size: NA; j_call: TRBJ2-5; d_call: NA; v_call: TRBV7-9; cdr3_nt: TGTGCCAGCAGCTTATTGCAGGGACAAGAGACCCAGTACTTC; cdr3_aa: CASSLLQGQETQYF
clone_size: NA; j_call: TRBJ1-1; d_call: NA; v_call: TRBV19; cdr3_nt: TGTGCCAGTATTCGGGCAGGGATGAACACTGAAGCTTTCTTT; cdr3_aa: CASIRAGMNTEAFF
clone_size: NA; j_call: TRBJ1-1; d_call: NA; v_call: TRBV5-8; cdr3_nt: TGTGCCAGCAGCTTTGAAAGCCAGGGAGGGTTCTTT; cdr3_aa: CASSFESQGGFF
clone_size: NA; j_call: TRBJ1-3; d_call: NA; v_call: TRBV4-1; cdr3_nt: TGCGCCAGCAGCCAAGAGAGAAAGGGGCATGGAAACACCATATATTTT; cdr3_aa: CASSQERKGHGNTIYF
clone_size: NA; j_call: TRBJ1-6; d_call: TRBD1; v_call: TRBV27; cdr3_nt: TGTGCCAGCAGTACCTCCCAGCCAGGGGGTTCACCCCTCCACTTT; cdr3_aa: CASSTSQPGGSPLHF
clone_size: NA; j_call: TRBJ2-1; d_call: TRBD1; v_call: TRBV19; cdr3_nt: TGTGCCAGTGCCCCCTTCGGGACAGCCTACAATGAGCAGTTCTTC; cdr3_aa: CASAPFGTAYNEQFF
clone_size: NA; j_call: TRBJ1-4; d_call: NA; v_call: TRBV4-1; cdr3_nt: TGCGCCAGCAGCCAAGAAATTGGAACAGGCCGTCGGAAACTGTTTTTT; cdr3_aa: CASSQEIGTGRRKLFF
clone_size: NA; j_call: TRBJ1-5; d_call: TRBD1; v_call: TRBV2; cdr3_nt: TGTGCCAGCAGTTACAGACAGGGAAATCAGCCCCAGCATTTT; cdr3_aa: CASSYRQGNQPQHF
clone_size: few; j_call: TRBJ2-3; d_call: TRBD2; v_call: TRBV29-1; cdr3_nt: TGCAGCGTTGAAGGGATAGCGGGGGCAACAGATACGCAGTATTTT; cdr3_aa: CSVEGIAGATDTQYF
clone_size: NA; j_call: TRBJ2-3; d_call: TRBD2; v_call: TRBV19; cdr3_nt: TGTGCCAGTAGTATACTAGCGGGGGGCCCAGATCCTACGCAGTATTTT; cdr3_aa: CASSILAGGPDPTQYF
clone_size: NA; j_call: TRBJ2-1; d_call: TRBD2; v_call: TRBV27; cdr3_nt: TGTGCCAGCAGTAACCTAGCGGGGCTCCACAATGAGCAGTTCTTC; cdr3_aa: CASSNLAGLHNEQFF
clone_size: NA; j_call: TRBJ1-2; d_call: TRBD1; v_call: TRBV5-1; cdr3_nt: TGCGCCAGCAGCCCGGACAGGGACTATGGCTACACCTTC; cdr3_aa: CASSPDRDYGYTF
clone_size: NA; j_call: TRBJ1-2; d_call: TRBD1; v_call: TRBV29-1; cdr3_nt: TGCAGCGTTGAAGGGGCTGAGGGGACAGTTGGGGGCTACACCTTC; cdr3_aa: CSVEGAEGTVGGYTF
clone_size: few; j_call: TRBJ1-2; d_call: NA; v_call: TRBV28; cdr3_nt: TGTGCCAGCAGTTTACGTCCCCTCAGACTCCTACAGGACTATGGCTACACCTTC; cdr3_aa: CASSLRPLRLLQDYGYTF
clone_size: NA; j_call: TRBJ2-3; d_call: TRBD2; v_call: TRBV7-9; cdr3_nt: TGTGCCAGCAGCCCCGCTAGCGGGGGGGACACAGATACGCAGTATTTT; cdr3_aa: CASSPASGGDTDTQYF
clone_size: NA; j_call: TRBJ2-1; d_call: NA; v_call: TRBV5-1; cdr3_nt: TGCGCCAGCAATGGGGGCGGATATGAGGATGAGCAGTTCTTC; cdr3_aa: CASNGGGYEDEQFF
clone_size: NA; j_call: TRBJ2-7; d_call: TRBD2; v_call: TRBV19; cdr3_nt: TGTGCCAGTAGTATAGAGGCTAGCGGGGATCAATCGAGGCGCGAGCAGTACTTC; cdr3_aa: CASSIEASGDQSRREQYF
clone_size: NA; j_call: TRBJ1-6; d_call: NA; v_call: TRBV12-3/TRBV12-4; cdr3_nt: TGTGCCAGCAGAATACAGGAGTATTCACCCCTCCACTTT; cdr3_aa: CASRIQEYSPLHF
clone_size: NA; j_call: TRBJ2-7; d_call: TRBD1; v_call: TRBV9; cdr3_nt: TGTGCCAGCAGCGAGGGACAGGGAACCTACGAGCAGTACTTC; cdr3_aa: CASSEGQGTYEQYF
clone_size: NA; j_call: TRBJ2-1; d_call: TRBD2; v_call: TRBV10-2; cdr3_nt: TGCGCCAGCACCCCGGGAGCGGGGGGTCTCTCCTACAATGAGCAGTTCTTC; cdr3_aa: CASTPGAGGLSYNEQFF
clone_size: NA; j_call: TRBJ2-1; d_call: TRBD1; v_call: TRBV24-1; cdr3_nt: TGTGCCACCAGTGCCGGGACAGGGTTAAGTCATGAGCAGTTCTTC; cdr3_aa: CATSAGTGLSHEQFF
clone_size: NA; j_call: TRBJ2-4; d_call: TRBD1; v_call: TRBV28; cdr3_nt: TGTGCCAGCAGTCTTCGCGGACAGGTCAAAAACATTCAGTACTTC; cdr3_aa: CASSLRGQVKNIQYF
clone_size: NA; j_call: TRBJ2-2; d_call: NA; v_call: TRBV24-1; cdr3_nt: TGTGCCACCGGGGCAGGGGGGACCGGGGAGCTGTTTTTT; cdr3_aa: CATGAGGTGELFF
clone_size: NA; j_call: TRBJ1-6; d_call: NA; v_call: TRBV5-1; cdr3_nt: TGCGCCAGCAGCCCAAGCGATAATTCACCCCTCCACTTT; cdr3_aa: CASSPSDNSPLHF
clone_size: NA; j_call: TRBJ1-2; d_call: NA; v_call: TRBV10-3; cdr3_nt: TGTGCCATCAGTGCTCAGACTAACTATGGCTACACCTTC; cdr3_aa: CAISAQTNYGYTF
clone_size: NA; j_call: TRBJ2-7; d_call: NA; v_call: TRBV5-4; cdr3_nt: TGTGCCAGCAGCTTCAAGACAGGTCTACTAACCTACGAGCAGTACTTC; cdr3_aa: CASSFKTGLLTYEQYF
clone_size: once; j_call: TRBJ2-5; d_call: NA; v_call: TRBV9; cdr3_nt: TGTGCCAGCAGCCCCACCCGGGGGGCCGGAGAGACCCAGTACTTC; cdr3_aa: CASSPTRGAGETQYF
clone_size: NA; j_call: TRBJ2-7; d_call: NA; v_call: TRBV7-9; cdr3_nt: TGTGCCAGCAGCTCCCGTCTCTACGAGCAGTACTTC; cdr3_aa: CASSSRLYEQYF
clone_size: NA; j_call: TRBJ1-4; d_call: NA; v_call: TRBV23-1; cdr3_nt: TGCGCCAGCAGTCAATCTGCACAGAGTAATGAAAAACTGTTTTTT; cdr3_aa: CASSQSAQSNEKLFF
clone_size: NA; j_call: TRBJ2-5; d_call: TRBD1; v_call: TRBV18; cdr3_nt: TGTGCCAGCTCACCGGGGACAGGGGGTCAAGAGACCCAGTACTTC; cdr3_aa: CASSPGTGGQETQYF
clone_size: few; j_call: TRBJ2-3; d_call: TRBD2; v_call: TRBV28; cdr3_nt: TGTGCCAGCAGTCCGAGGACTAGCGGGGATCCAGATACGCAGTATTTT; cdr3_aa: CASSPRTSGDPDTQYF
clone_size: NA; j_call: TRBJ1-5; d_call: NA; v_call: TRBV13; cdr3_nt: TGTGCCAGCAGCTTATGGGGGGAACAGCCCCAGCATTTT; cdr3_aa: CASSLWGEQPQHF
clone_size: NA; j_call: TRBJ2-3; d_call: TRBD2; v_call: TRBV3-1/TRBV3-2; cdr3_nt: TGTGCCAGCAGCCAAACTAGCGGAGGCACAGATACGCAGTATTTT; cdr3_aa: CASSQTSGGTDTQYF
clone_size: NA; j_call: TRBJ2-3; d_call: TRBD2; v_call: TRBV3-1/TRBV3-2; cdr3_nt: TGTGCCAGCAGCCCATCGCGGGGGGGAAAGGTTGGAACAGATACGCAGTATTTT; cdr3_aa: CASSPSRGGKVGTDTQYF
clone_size: few; j_call: TRBJ1-1; d_call: NA; v_call: TRBV19; cdr3_nt: TGTGCCAGCAGGGTCCGCCGGGACACTGAAGCTTTCTTT; cdr3_aa: CASRVRRDTEAFF
clone_size: NA; j_call: TRBJ2-1; d_call: TRBD2; v_call: TRBV5-1; cdr3_nt: TGCGCCAGCAGCCGGACTAGCGGGGGGACCTACAATGAGCAGTTCTTC; cdr3_aa: CASSRTSGGTYNEQFF
clone_size: NA; j_call: TRBJ2-6; d_call: NA; v_call: TRBV7-2; cdr3_nt: TGTGCCAGCAGCTTAGGGGCCTCCCTCGGGGCCAACGTCCTGACTTTC; cdr3_aa: CASSLGASLGANVLTF
clone_size: NA; j_call: TRBJ1-1; d_call: NA; v_call: TRBV3-1/TRBV3-2; cdr3_nt: TGTGCCAGCAGCCAAAGGGGTACGGGACAAAACACTGAAGCTTTCTTT; cdr3_aa: CASSQRGTGQNTEAFF
clone_size: NA; j_call: TRBJ1-1; d_call: NA; v_call: TRBV18; cdr3_nt: TGTGCCAGCTCACCAGGAAGCGACACTGAAGCTTTCTTT; cdr3_aa: CASSPGSDTEAFF
clone_size: NA; j_call: TRBJ2-7; d_call: NA; v_call: TRBV5-1; cdr3_nt: TGCGCCAGCAGCGTTACGGGGTTCGGGAACGAGCAGTACTTC; cdr3_aa: CASSVTGFGNEQYF
clone_size: NA; j_call: TRBJ1-6; d_call: NA; v_call: TRBV30; cdr3_nt: TGTGCCTTCAGTGGACTCGTTTCACCCCTCCACTTT; cdr3_aa: CAFSGLVSPLHF
clone_size: NA; j_call: TRBJ2-2; d_call: NA; v_call: TRBV12-3/TRBV12-4; cdr3_nt: TGTGCCACCCGGGAGCGCGCGGCCGGGGAGCTGTTTTTT; cdr3_aa: CATRERAAGELFF
clone_size: once; j_call: TRBJ1-5; d_call: NA; v_call: TRBV6-5; cdr3_nt: TGTGCCACTGCCCAGGGGACTAGCAATCAGCCCCAGCATTTT; cdr3_aa: CATAQGTSNQPQHF
clone_size: NA; j_call: TRBJ2-1; d_call: NA; v_call: TRBV5-1; cdr3_nt: TGCGCCAGCAGCTTGGGAGAAAGCTCCTACAATGAGCAGTTCTTC; cdr3_aa: CASSLGESSYNEQFF
clone_size: NA; j_call: TRBJ1-1; d_call: NA; v_call: TRBV19; cdr3_nt: TGTGCCACCGTACCCGGACAGCAGAACACTGAAGCTTTCTTT; cdr3_aa: CATVPGQQNTEAFF
clone_size: many; j_call: TRBJ2-7; d_call: NA; v_call: TRBV3-1/TRBV3-2; cdr3_nt: TGTGCCAGCAGCCCCGCGAGGGATTCCGAGCAGTACTTC; cdr3_aa: CASSPARDSEQYF
clone_size: NA; j_call: TRBJ1-5; d_call: NA; v_call: TRBV7-3; cdr3_nt: TGTGCCAGCAGCCCCGACAGGTATCAGCCCCAGCATTTT; cdr3_aa: CASSPDRYQPQHF
clone_size: NA; j_call: TRBJ1-2; d_call: NA; v_call: TRBV7-2; cdr3_nt: TGTGCCAGCAGCTCCCTTAGTGGGGGGTACTATGGCTACACCTTC; cdr3_aa: CASSSLSGGYYGYTF
clone_size: NA; j_call: TRBJ1-2; d_call: TRBD1; v_call: TRBV10-3; cdr3_nt: TGTGCCATCAGTGCTCAGGGGGTTCTCGATGGCTACACCTTC; cdr3_aa: CAISAQGVLDGYTF